This entry describes one TCR beta chain. This entry comes from a study of blood T cell repertoires in COVID-19. Study as a whole: The samples span acute and convalescent COVID-19 from the United States, Italy and Spain. T cells, B-cell-depleted T cells, or PBMCs supplied cDNA or gDNA.

V shed 3 bases and J 1 base; nucleotides not matched to a gene: 11. The V gene's germline CDR1 is LNHDA and CDR2 SQIVND (reference sequence). The CDR3 spans 17 residues. In the original workflow: By means of reference gene primer amplification, nucleated cell counts were estimated. TCRdb's copy holds only in-frame clones and misses some; the assay was immunoSEQ multiplex PCR. From that table come the V and J calls and clone size; the DNA was used to work out D and trimming. The table shows a few hundred thousand clones, with approximately 86% occurring only once. This TCR was sampled from a woman between 45 and 60 years old who had recovered from COVID-19. The chain recombines TRBV19 with TRBJ1-2, with 7 bases fitting TRBD1. Sequencing used peripheral blood. The CDR3 bases are TGTGCCAGTAGTATGTACCGCGGACAGGAAGGTAACTATGGCTACACCTTC. Translated: CASSMYRGQEGNYGYTF.